This entry is about one T cell receptor beta chain. V lost 5 bases and J lost 4; bases outside the gene matches: 18. CDR3 length: 20 residues. Looked up from germline, CDR1 is SGHTA and CDR2 is FQGTGA. This sample is part of a study of cytotoxic CD8 clonotypes in ibrutinib-treated CLL. The repertoire was sequenced with immunoSEQ multiplex PCR; TCRdb's copy has only in-frame clones and lacks some. The repertoire includes about 130,000 clones, 79% of them detected once, and roughly 12% sits in the top ten. The sequence was collected from a human donor with chronic lymphocytic leukemia. The sequenced sample was PBMCs, obtained after 12 months of ibrutinib treatment. The rearrangement joins TRBV7-3 to TRBJ2-1, with 12 bases that match TRBD2. CDR3 protein: CASSQPTSGSPQGHYNEQFF. The DNA for the CDR3 is TGTGCCAGCAGCCAACCGACTAGCGGGAGTCCCCAGGGCCATTACAATGAGCAGTTCTTC. Using reference TRBV7-3 and TRBJ2-1 for the parts outside the CDR3, the full variable domain is GAGVSQTPSNKVTEKGKYVELRCDPISGHTALYWYRQSLGQGPEFLIYFQGTGAADDSGLPNDRFFAVRPEGSVSTLKIQRTERGDSAVYLCASSQPTSGSPQGHYNEQFFGPGTRLTVL.